The clone carrying this T cell receptor (beta chain) was observed once. Method: immunoSEQ multiplex PCR; TCRdb's copy keeps in-frame clones and lacks some. This table holds roughly 150,000 clones, roughly 90% found once. The sample is drawn from a study of T cell responses to AZD1222 COVID-19 vaccine. As for the study in general: It was second doses at about 4 or about 12 weeks that were pooled.

V was shortened by 4 bases and J by 3 bases, with 16 bases between the two germline ends. CDR3 length: 16 residues. Germline V gene lookup returns CDR1 PRHDT and CDR2 FYEKMQ (reference sequence). The TCR sequence derives from an adult in good health. The sequencing used peripheral blood, collected on day 0 of AZD1222 vaccination. The J gene is TRBJ2-1, the V gene TRBV13, with D tentatively TRBD1 (7 bases). The CDR3 spells CASSSDQGGFYNEQFF. The CDR3 bases are TGTGCCAGCAGCTCGGATCAGGGGGGATTCTACAATGAGCAGTTCTTC.